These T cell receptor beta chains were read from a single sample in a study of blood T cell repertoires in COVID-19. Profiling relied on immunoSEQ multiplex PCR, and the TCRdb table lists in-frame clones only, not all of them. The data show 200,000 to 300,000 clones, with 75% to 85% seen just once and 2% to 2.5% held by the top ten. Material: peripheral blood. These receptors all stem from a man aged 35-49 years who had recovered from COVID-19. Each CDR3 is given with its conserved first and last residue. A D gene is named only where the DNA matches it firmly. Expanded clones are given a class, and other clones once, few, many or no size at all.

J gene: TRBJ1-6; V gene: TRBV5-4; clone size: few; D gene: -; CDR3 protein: CASSLGGRGDSPLHF; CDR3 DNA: TGTGCCAGCAGCTTGGGAGGCAGGGGCGATTCACCCCTCCACTTT
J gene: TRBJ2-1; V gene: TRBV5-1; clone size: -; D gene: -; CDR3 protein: CASSHDTSSYNEQFF; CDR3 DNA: TGCGCCAGCAGCCATGATACAAGCTCCTACAATGAGCAGTTCTTC
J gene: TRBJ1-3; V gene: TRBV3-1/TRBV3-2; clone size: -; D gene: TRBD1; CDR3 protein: CASSRDRVSGNTIYF; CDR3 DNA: TGTGCCAGCAGCCGGGACAGGGTATCTGGAAACACCATATATTTT
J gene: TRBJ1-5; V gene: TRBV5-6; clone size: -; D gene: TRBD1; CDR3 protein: CASSGGQGQPQHF; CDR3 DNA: TGTGCCAGCAGCGGCGGACAGGGACAGCCCCAGCATTTT
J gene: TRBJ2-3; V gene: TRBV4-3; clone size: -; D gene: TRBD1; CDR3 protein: CASGDRGPTDTQYF; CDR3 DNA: TGCGCCAGCGGGGACAGGGGTCCCACAGATACGCAGTATTTT
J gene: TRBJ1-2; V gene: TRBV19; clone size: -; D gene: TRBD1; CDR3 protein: CASNFGTAYGYTF; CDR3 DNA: TGTGCCAGTAACTTTGGGACAGCCTATGGCTACACCTTC
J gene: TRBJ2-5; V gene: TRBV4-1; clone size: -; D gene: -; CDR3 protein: CASSQLRTGQETQYF; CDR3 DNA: TGCGCCAGCAGCCAGCTTCGCACAGGCCAAGAGACCCAGTACTTC
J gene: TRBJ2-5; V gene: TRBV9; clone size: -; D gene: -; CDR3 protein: CASSPETVFEETQYF; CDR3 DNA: TGTGCCAGCAGCCCCGAGACTGTTTTCGAAGAGACCCAGTACTTC
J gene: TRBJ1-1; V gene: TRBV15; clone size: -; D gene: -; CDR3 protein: CATSREGVNTEAFF; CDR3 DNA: TGTGCCACCAGCAGAGAAGGGGTGAACACTGAAGCTTTCTTT
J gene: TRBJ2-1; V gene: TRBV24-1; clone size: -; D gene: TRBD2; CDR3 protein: CATSEGTSGGAWNEQFF; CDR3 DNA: TGTGCCACCAGTGAGGGGACTAGCGGGGGGGCCTGGAATGAGCAGTTCTTC
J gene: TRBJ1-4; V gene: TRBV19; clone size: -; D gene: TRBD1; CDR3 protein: CASRRTGWANEKLFF; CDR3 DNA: TGTGCCAGTAGACGGACAGGGTGGGCTAATGAAAAACTGTTTTTT
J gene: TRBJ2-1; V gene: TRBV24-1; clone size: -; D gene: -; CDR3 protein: CATSDLAGEQFF; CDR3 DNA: TGTGCCACCAGTGATTTGGCCGGTGAGCAGTTCTTC
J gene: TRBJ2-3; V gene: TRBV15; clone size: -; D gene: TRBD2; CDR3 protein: CATLSGGAHTQYF; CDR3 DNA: TGTGCCACCCTTAGCGGGGGGGCCCATACGCAGTATTTT
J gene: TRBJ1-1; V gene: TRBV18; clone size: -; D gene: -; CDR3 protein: CASSPRGAGGSEAFF; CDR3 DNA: TGTGCCAGCTCACCACGGGGTGCGGGGGGCTCTGAAGCTTTCTTT
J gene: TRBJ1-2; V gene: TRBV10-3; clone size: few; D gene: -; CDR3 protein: CAINTPGTNYGYTF; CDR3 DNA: TGTGCCATCAACACTCCGGGGACTAACTATGGCTACACCTTC
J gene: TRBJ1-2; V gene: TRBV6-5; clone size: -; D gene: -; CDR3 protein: CASSYLRNNYGYTF; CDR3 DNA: TGTGCCAGCAGTTACCTGAGGAACAACTATGGCTACACCTTC
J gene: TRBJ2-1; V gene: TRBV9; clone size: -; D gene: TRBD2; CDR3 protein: CASSVGLAGGPSYNEQFF; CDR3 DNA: TGTGCCAGCAGCGTAGGTCTAGCGGGAGGGCCGTCCTACAATGAGCAGTTCTTC
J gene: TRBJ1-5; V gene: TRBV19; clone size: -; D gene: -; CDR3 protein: CASSPPGDGQPQHF; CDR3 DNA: TGTGCCAGTAGTCCTCCCGGGGATGGGCAGCCCCAGCATTTT
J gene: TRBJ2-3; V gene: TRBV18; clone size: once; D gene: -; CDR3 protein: CASSPRQVGDTQYF; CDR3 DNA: TGTGCCAGCTCACCACGACAGGTCGGGGATACGCAGTATTTT
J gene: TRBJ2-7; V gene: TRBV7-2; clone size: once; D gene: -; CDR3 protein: CASSLGRVGEQYF; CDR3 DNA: TGTGCCAGCAGCTTAGGCAGGGTGGGCGAGCAGTACTTC
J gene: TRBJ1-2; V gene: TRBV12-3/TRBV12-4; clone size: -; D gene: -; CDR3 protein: CASSDTSYGYTF; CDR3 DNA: TGTGCCAGCAGCGACACGTCCTATGGCTACACCTTC
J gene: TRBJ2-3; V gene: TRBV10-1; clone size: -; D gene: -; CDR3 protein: CASSESQGIDTQYF; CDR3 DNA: TGCGCCAGCAGTGAGTCTCAGGGTATCGATACGCAGTATTTT
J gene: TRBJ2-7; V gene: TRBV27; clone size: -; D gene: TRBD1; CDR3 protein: CASSPRQGFRVYEQYF; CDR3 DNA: TGTGCCAGCAGTCCTAGACAGGGGTTCAGGGTCTACGAGCAGTACTTC